This is a list of T cell receptor beta chains from one sample in a study of blood T cells in healthy people across ages. TCRdb fed the 5' RACE reads into MiXCR, producing one record per CDR3 protein. The sample consists of hundreds of thousands of distinct CDR3 sequences, 20% to 25% of them appearing once. The sample comprised blood. The receptors shown here come from a man between 65 and 80 years old in good health. The CDR3 runs from the conserved cysteine through the conserved F or W. Each record gives: J gene, clone size, D gene, V gene, CDR3 protein, CDR3 DNA. A D gene is named only where the DNA matches it firmly. Some rows mark clone size as missing; the rest say once, few, many or name a class of expanded clone.

TRBJ1-2 few . TRBV7-2 CASSLALSGYYGYTF TGTGCCAGCAGCTTAGCGTTGTCCGGTTACTATGGCTACACCTTC
TRBJ2-5 once . TRBV29-1 CSVEGNGQVYQETQYF TGCAGCGTTGAAGGCAATGGGCAGGTCTATCAAGAGACCCAGTACTTC
TRBJ1-1 few . TRBV18 CASSPPMGTLTEAFF TGTGCCAGCTCACCACCTATGGGGACACTGACTGAAGCTTTCTTT
TRBJ2-2 . TRBD2 TRBV20-1 CSARDRLAGAMNTGELFF TGCAGTGCTAGAGATCGGCTAGCGGGAGCCATGAACACCGGGGAGCTGTTTTTT
TRBJ2-5 . TRBD2 TRBV13 CASSLGRREDHGQYF TGTGCCAGCAGCTTAGGCCGGCGGGAGGACCACGGGCAGTACTTC
TRBJ2-7 . . TRBV27 CASRNDRVGRYEQYF TGTGCCAGCAGAAATGACAGGGTCGGGAGATACGAGCAGTACTTC
TRBJ2-1 . TRBD2 TRBV18 CASSPRTSGDINEQFF TGTGCCAGCTCACCTCGGACTAGCGGGGATATCAATGAGCAGTTCTTC
TRBJ2-1 . TRBD2 TRBV6-6 CASSPPAGYGNEQFF TGTGCCAGCAGCCCACCAGCGGGATATGGGAATGAGCAGTTCTTC
TRBJ1-1 few . TRBV20-1 CSASQGSPEAFF TGCAGTGCTAGTCAGGGCTCGCCTGAAGCTTTCTTT
TRBJ1-4 few TRBD1 TRBV10-3 CAISVGQGARGEKLFF TGTGCCATCAGTGTGGGACAGGGGGCGCGGGGTGAAAAACTGTTTTTT
TRBJ2-7 . TRBD2 TRBV3-1 CASSQYGTSDEQYF TGTGCCAGCAGCCAATACGGGACTAGCGACGAGCAGTACTTC
TRBJ2-4 few TRBD2 TRBV19 CASSTVAGRGDKNIQYF TGTGCCAGTAGTACGGTAGCGGGACGAGGGGACAAAAACATTCAGTACTTC
TRBJ2-5 many TRBD2 TRBV28 CASSSPAGGPETQYF TGTGCCAGCAGTTCGCCAGCGGGAGGGCCGGAGACCCAGTACTTC
TRBJ2-5 few . TRBV28 CASSFGPKRTQYF TGTGCCAGCAGTTTCGGCCCCAAGAGGACCCAGTACTTC
TRBJ2-1 few TRBD2 TRBV20-1 CSASGLAGVRNEQFF TGCAGTGCTTCCGGACTAGCGGGAGTTCGAAATGAGCAGTTCTTC
TRBJ2-1 few TRBD1 TRBV20-1 CSARDSTYNEQFF TGCAGTGCTCGGGACAGTACCTACAATGAGCAGTTCTTC
TRBJ2-5 once TRBD2 TRBV9 CASSVHEGSEAGRQYF TGTGCCAGCAGCGTACATGAGGGATCCGAAGCGGGAAGGCAGTACTTC
TRBJ2-4 few TRBD1 TRBV28 CASSLRQGMIQYF TGTGCCAGCAGTCTCCGACAGGGTATGATTCAGTACTTC
TRBJ2-3 . . TRBV19 CASSRLGDTQYF TGTGCCAGTAGTAGACTGGGAGATACGCAGTATTTT
TRBJ1-2 . TRBD1 TRBV29-1 CSAKTGTVGYTF TGCAGCGCTAAGACAGGGACAGTCGGCTACACCTTC
TRBJ1-1 . . TRBV21-1 CASSKVMGPKNTEAFF TGTGCCAGCAGCAAAGTTATGGGCCCTAAGAACACTGAAGCTTTCTTT
TRBJ2-7 few . TRBV20-1 CSAVRDRSYEQYF TGCAGTGCTGTCCGGGACCGCTCCTACGAGCAGTACTTC
TRBJ2-6 . . TRBV28 CASRPAFGGAGANVLTF TGTGCCAGCAGACCAGCCTTCGGGGGCGCTGGGGCCAACGTCCTGACTTTC
TRBJ2-5 . . TRBV5-1 CASKDSQGPQETRYF TGCGCCAGCAAGGACAGCCAGGGGCCCCAAGAGACCCGGTACTTC
TRBJ2-2 few . TRBV6-5 CASSYSLGQLSTGELFF TGTGCCAGCAGTTACTCGTTGGGACAATTATCCACCGGGGAGCTGTTTTTT
TRBJ2-3 . . TRBV12-3/TRBV12-4 CASRTASTDTQYF TGTGCCAGCAGGACAGCTAGCACAGATACGCAGTATTTT
TRBJ1-4 few TRBD1 TRBV7-8 CASNNAGGANEKLFF TGTGCCAGCAACAACGCAGGGGGCGCGAATGAAAAACTGTTTTTT
TRBJ2-3 . . TRBV7-9 CASSLLMGDTQYF TGTGCCAGCAGCTTACTGATGGGAGATACGCAGTATTTT
TRBJ2-5 . . TRBV29-1 CSVEIQQETQYF TGCAGCGTTGAGATTCAGCAAGAGACCCAGTACTTC
TRBJ2-3 . TRBD2 TRBV5-1 CASSLAPLAGAVADTQYF TGCGCCAGCAGCTTGGCGCCGCTAGCGGGAGCGGTCGCAGATACGCAGTATTTT
TRBJ2-3 . . TRBV2 CASSDRLQGMQYF TGTGCCAGCAGTGACCGACTTCAGGGTATGCAGTATTTT
TRBJ2-7 . TRBD2 TRBV20-1 CSARVVTSGSSYEQYF TGCAGTGCTAGAGTCGTGACTAGCGGGAGTTCGTACGAGCAGTACTTC
TRBJ2-7 . . TRBV18 CASSPLGQSRTYEQYF TGTGCCAGCTCACCCCTAGGACAGAGTAGAACCTACGAGCAGTACTTC
TRBJ2-5 . TRBD1 TRBV24-1 CATSDSTGQGTETQYF TGTGCCACCAGTGACTCAACGGGACAGGGGACAGAGACCCAGTACTTC
TRBJ2-2 few . TRBV5-1 CASSPGDLPTGELFF TGCGCCAGCAGCCCGGGGGACTTACCCACCGGGGAGCTGTTTTTT